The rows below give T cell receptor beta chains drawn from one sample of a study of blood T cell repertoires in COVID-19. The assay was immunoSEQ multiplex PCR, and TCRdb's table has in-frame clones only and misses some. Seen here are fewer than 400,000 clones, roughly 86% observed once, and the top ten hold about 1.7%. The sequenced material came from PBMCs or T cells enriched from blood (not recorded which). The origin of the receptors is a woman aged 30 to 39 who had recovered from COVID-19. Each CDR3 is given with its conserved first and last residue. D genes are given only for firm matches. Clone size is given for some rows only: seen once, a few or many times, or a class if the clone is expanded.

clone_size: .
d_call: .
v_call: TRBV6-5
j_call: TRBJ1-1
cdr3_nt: TGTGCCAGCAGCTGGACAGAGAACACTGAAGCTTTCTTT
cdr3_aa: CASSWTENTEAFF

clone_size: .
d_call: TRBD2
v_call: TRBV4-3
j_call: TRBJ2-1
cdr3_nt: TGCGCCAGCAGCCAGTCGGGGGGGCCCTATGAGCAGTTCTTC
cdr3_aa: CASSQSGGPYEQFF

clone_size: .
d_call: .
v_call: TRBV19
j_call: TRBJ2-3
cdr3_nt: TGTGCCAGTAGTAGGGGCCCTCTGGCAGGCATTATCACAGATACGCAGTATTTT
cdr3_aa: CASSRGPLAGIITDTQYF

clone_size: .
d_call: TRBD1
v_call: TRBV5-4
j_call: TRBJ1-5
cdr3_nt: TGTGCCAGCAGCCGACAGGGGAATCAGCCCCAGCATTTT
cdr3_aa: CASSRQGNQPQHF

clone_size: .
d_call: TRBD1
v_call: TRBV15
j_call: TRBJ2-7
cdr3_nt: TGTGCCACCAGCAGAGATTATGAGGGGGCGGGCTCCTACGAGCAGTACTTC
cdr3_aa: CATSRDYEGAGSYEQYF

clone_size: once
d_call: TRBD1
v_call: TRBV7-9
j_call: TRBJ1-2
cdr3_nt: TGTGCCAGCAGCTTAGAGGTGGGACAGCTTAACTATGGCTACACCTTC
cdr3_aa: CASSLEVGQLNYGYTF

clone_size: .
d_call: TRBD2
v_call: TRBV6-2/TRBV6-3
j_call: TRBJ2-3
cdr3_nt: TGTGCCAGCAGTTTCACCCTTAGCGGGGGGGCTAGCACAGATACGCAGTATTTT
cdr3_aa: CASSFTLSGGASTDTQYF

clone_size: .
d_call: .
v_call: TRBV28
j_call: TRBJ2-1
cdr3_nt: TGTGCCAGCAGTTTCTCCAATGAGCAGTTCTTC
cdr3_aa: CASSFSNEQFF

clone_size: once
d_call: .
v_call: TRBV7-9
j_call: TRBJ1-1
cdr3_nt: TGTGCCAGCAGCCTTGGGGGGGGAGCTTTCTTT
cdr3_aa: CASSLGGGAFF

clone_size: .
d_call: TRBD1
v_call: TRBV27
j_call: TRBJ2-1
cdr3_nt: TGTGCCAGCAGCTTACAGGGGGCGGGTGAGCAGTTCTTC
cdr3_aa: CASSLQGAGEQFF

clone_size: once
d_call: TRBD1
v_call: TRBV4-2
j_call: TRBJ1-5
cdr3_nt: TGTGCCAGCAGCCCTTTCTGGACAGGGGAGAATCAGCCCCAGCATTTT
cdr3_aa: CASSPFWTGENQPQHF

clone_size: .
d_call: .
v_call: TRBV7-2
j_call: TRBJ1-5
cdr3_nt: TGTGCCAGCAGCCCCCTGTCAGATAGCAATCAGCCCCAGCATTTT
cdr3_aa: CASSPLSDSNQPQHF

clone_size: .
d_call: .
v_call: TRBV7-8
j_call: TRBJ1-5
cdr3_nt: TGTGCCAGCAGCTTGAGGTCAGAGTATAATCAGCCCCAGCATTTT
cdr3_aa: CASSLRSEYNQPQHF

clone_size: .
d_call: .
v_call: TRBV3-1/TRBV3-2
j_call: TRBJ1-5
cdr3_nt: TGTGCCAGCAGCCAAGCGGGGGGCACTCAGCCCCAGCATTTT
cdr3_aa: CASSQAGGTQPQHF

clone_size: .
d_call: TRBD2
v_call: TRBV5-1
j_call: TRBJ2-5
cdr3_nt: TGCGCCAGCAGCCCCGGCGGGGGGATTGGGGAGACCCAGTACTTC
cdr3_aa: CASSPGGGIGETQYF

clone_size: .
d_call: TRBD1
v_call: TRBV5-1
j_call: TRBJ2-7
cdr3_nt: TGCGCCAGCAGCTTATCAAGGACAGGGGCAAGCGAGCAGTACTTC
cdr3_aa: CASSLSRTGASEQYF

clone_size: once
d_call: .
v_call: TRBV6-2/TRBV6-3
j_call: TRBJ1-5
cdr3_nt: TGTGCCAGCAGCGACAGCCGAGTAGAGCCCCAGCATTTT
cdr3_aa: CASSDSRVEPQHF

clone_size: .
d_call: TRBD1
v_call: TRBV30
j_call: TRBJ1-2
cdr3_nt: TGTGCCTGGAGCGCCCAGACCCCGGGGACAGGCGGTGGTGGCTACACCTTC
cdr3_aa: CAWSAQTPGTGGGGYTF

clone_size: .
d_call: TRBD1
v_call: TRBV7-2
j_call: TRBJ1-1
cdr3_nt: TGTGCCAGCAGCTTATCCGGGACAGGCAACACTGAAGCTTTCTTT
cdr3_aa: CASSLSGTGNTEAFF

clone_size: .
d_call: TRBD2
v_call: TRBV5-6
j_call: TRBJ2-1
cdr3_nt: TGTGCCAGCAGCTTGGTGGGACTAGCGGGGGGAAATACTGAGCAGTTCTTC
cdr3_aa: CASSLVGLAGGNTEQFF

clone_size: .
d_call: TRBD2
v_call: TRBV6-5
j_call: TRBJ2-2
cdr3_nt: TGTGCCAGCCAAGTCCTAGCGGGGCACACCGGGGAGCTGTTTTTT
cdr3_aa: CASQVLAGHTGELFF

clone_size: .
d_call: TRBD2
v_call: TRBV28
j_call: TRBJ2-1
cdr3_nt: TGTGCCAGCAAAAATTCTAGCGGGATTAAAGGGGACAATGAGCAGTTCTTC
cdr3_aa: CASKNSSGIKGDNEQFF

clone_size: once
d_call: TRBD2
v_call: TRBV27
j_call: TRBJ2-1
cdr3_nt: TGTGCCAGCAGTGGACCCGGGACTAGTTTTAATGAGCAGTTCTTC
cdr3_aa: CASSGPGTSFNEQFF

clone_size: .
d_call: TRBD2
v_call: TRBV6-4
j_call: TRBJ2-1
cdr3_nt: TGTGCCAGTTCTAGCGGGGCCTACAATGAGCAGTTCTTC
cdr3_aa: CASSSGAYNEQFF

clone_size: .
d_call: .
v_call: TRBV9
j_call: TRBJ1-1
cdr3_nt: TGTGCCAGCAGCGCCGGGATGAACACTGAAGCTTTCTTT
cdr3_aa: CASSAGMNTEAFF

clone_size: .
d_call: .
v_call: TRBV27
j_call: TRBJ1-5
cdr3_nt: TGTGCCAGCAGTTTAGAAGGGGCCAGGAATCAGCCCCAGCATTTT
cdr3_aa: CASSLEGARNQPQHF

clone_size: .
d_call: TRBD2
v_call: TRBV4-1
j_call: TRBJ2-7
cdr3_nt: TGCGCCAGCAGCCAACAAGGGAGGGGACCTTCCTACGAGCAGTACTTC
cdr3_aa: CASSQQGRGPSYEQYF

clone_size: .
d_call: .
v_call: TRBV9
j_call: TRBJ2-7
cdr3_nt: TGTGCCAGCAGCGTAGGACATAAATCCTACGAGCAGTACTTC
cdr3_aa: CASSVGHKSYEQYF

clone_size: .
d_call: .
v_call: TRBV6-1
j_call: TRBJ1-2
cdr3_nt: TGTGCCAGCAGTGAAGAGGGACTTGCGGGAGATGGCTACACCTTC
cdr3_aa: CASSEEGLAGDGYTF

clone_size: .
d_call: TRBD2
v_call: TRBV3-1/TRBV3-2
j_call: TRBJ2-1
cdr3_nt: TGTGCCAGCAGCCAAGGGACTAGCGCATACAATGAGCAGTTCTTC
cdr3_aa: CASSQGTSAYNEQFF

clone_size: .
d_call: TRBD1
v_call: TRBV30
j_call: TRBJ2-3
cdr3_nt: TGTGCCTGGAGTCAGGGGGCCGGAGATACGCAGTATTTT
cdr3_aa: CAWSQGAGDTQYF

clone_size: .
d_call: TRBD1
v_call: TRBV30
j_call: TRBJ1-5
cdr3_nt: TGTGCCTGGAATACAGGGGGCAGTCAGCCCCAGCATTTT
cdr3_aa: CAWNTGGSQPQHF

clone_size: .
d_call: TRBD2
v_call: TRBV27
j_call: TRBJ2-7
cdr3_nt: TGTGCCAGCAGTTTACGCCCCGGGGCTAGCGGGAGCGGCGAGCAGTACTTC
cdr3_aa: CASSLRPGASGSGEQYF

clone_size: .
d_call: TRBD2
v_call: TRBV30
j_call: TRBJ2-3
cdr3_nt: TGTGCCTGGAGTATTGGTAGCGGGGGGGTGGTTACGCAGTATTTT
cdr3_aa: CAWSIGSGGVVTQYF

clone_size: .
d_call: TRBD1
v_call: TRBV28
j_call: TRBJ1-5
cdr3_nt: TGTGCCAGCAGTCCAAGGTACAGGGGTCAGCCCCAGCATTTT
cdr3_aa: CASSPRYRGQPQHF

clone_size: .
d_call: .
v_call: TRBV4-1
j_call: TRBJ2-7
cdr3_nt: TGCGCCAGCAGCCAAGGACGGGAGCAGGCCGAGCAGTACTTC
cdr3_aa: CASSQGREQAEQYF

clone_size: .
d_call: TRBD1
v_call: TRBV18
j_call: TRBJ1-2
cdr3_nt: TGTGCCAGCTCACAAAATCAGGACAGGGCTAACTATGGCTACACCTTC
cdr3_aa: CASSQNQDRANYGYTF

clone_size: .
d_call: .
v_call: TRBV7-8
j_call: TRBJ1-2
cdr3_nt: TGTGCCAGCAGCTTATATGCACAGCCCTATGGCTACACCTTC
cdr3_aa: CASSLYAQPYGYTF

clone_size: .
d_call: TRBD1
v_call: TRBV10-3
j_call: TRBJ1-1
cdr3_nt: TGTGCCATCAGGGACAGGGGAGGTTCAATGAACACTGAAGCTTTCTTT
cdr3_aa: CAIRDRGGSMNTEAFF

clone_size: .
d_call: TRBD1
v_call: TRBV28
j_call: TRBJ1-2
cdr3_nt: TGTGCCAGCAGTTGGGACAGGGGGCGAACCCAACCCCCCTATGGCTACACCTTC
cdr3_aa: CASSWDRGRTQPPYGYTF

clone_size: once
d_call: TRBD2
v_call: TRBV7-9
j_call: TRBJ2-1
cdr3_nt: TGTGCCAGCAGCCGGACTAGCGGGGGGGCCAATGAGCAGTTCTTC
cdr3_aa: CASSRTSGGANEQFF